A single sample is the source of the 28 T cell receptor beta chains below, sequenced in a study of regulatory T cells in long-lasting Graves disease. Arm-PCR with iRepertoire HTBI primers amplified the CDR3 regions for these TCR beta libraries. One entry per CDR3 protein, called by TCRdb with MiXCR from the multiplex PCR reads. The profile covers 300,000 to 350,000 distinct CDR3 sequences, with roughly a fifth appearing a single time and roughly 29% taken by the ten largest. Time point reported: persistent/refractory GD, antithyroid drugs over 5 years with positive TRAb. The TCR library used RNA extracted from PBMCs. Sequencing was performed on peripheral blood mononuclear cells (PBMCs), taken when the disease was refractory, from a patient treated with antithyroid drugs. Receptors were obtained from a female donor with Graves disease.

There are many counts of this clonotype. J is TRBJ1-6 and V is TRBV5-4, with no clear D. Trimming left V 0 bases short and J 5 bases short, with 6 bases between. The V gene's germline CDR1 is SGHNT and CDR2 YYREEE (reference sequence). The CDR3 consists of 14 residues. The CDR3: CASSLVQNNSPLHF. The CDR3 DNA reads TGTGCCAGCAGCTTGGTCCAGAATAATTCACCCCTCCACTTT.

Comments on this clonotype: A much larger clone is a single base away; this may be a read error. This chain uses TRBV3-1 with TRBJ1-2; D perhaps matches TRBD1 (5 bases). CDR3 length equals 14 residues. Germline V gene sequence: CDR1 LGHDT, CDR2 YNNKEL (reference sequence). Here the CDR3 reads CASSQGGAAYGHTF. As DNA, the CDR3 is TGTGCCAGCAGCCAAGGAGGGGCCGCCTATGGCCACACCTTC.

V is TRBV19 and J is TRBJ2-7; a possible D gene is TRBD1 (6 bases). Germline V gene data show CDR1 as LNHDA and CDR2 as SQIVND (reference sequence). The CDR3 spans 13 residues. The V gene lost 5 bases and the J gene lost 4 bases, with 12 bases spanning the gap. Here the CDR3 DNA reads TGTGCCAGTAGTCCCCTCGACAGGTACGAGCAGTACTTC. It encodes CASSPLDRYEQYF.

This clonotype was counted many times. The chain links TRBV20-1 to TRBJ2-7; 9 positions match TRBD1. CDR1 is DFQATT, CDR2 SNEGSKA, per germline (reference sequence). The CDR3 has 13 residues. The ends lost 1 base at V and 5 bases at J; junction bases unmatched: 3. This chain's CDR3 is CSARGQGVDEQYF. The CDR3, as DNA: TGCAGTGCTAGAGGACAGGGGGTGGACGAGCAGTACTTC.

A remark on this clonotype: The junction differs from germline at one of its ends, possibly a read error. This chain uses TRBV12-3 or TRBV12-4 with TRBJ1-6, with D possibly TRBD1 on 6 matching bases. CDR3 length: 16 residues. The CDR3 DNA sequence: TGTGCCAGCAGTTTCTCTGACAGGCCCTATAATCCACCCCTCCACTTT. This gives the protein CASSFSDRPYNPPLHF.

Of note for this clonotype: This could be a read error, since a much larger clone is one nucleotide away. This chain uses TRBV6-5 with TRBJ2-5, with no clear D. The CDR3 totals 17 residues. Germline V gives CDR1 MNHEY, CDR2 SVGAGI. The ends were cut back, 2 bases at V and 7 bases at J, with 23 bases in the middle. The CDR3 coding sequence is TGTGCCAGCAGTTACCGTATCGGTGGTACTGGGGAAGGGACCCAGTACTTC. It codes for CASSYRIGGTGEGTQYF.

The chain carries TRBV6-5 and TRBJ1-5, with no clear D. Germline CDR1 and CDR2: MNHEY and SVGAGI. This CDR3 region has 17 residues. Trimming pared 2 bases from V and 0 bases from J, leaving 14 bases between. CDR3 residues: CASSYHNPPYSNQPQHF. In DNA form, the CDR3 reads TGTGCCAGCAGTTACCACAACCCCCCGTATAGCAATCAGCCCCAGCATTTT.

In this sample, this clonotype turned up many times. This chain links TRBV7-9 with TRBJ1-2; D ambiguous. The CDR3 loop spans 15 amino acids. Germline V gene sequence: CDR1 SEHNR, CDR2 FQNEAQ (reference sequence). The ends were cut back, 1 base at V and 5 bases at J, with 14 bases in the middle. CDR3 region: CASSLDAMMGYGYTF. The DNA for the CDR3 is TGTGCCAGCAGCTTAGATGCCATGATGGGATATGGCTACACCTTC.

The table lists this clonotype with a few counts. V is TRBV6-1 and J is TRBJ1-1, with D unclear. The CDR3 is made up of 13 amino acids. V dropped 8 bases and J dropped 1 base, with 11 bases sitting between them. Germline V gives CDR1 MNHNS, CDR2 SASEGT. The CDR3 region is CASYTSRNTEAFF. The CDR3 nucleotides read TGTGCCAGCTATACAAGTAGGAACACTGAAGCTTTCTTT.

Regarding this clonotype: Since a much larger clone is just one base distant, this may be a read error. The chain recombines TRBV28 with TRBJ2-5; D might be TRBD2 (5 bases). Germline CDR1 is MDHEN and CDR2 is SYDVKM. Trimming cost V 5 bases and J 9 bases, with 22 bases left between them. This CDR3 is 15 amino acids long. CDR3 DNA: TGTGCCAGCAGTCCCCCCTCGGGCAGCGGCGCGGCCCAGTACTTC. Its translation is CASSPPSGSGAAQYF.

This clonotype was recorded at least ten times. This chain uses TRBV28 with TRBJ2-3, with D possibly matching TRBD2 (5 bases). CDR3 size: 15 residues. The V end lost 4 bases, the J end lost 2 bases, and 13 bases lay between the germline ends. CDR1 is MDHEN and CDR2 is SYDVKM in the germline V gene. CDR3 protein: CASSSLAKVTDTQYF. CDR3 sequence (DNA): TGTGCCAGCAGTTCATTAGCGAAGGTCACAGATACGCAGTATTTT.

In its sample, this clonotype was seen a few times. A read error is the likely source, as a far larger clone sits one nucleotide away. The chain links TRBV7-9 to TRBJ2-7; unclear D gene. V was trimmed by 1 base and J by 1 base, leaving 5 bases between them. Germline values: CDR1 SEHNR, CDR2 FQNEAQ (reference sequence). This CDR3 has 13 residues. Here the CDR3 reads CASSLEQSYEQYF. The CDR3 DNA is TGTGCCAGCAGCTTAGAACAGTCCTACGAGCAGTACTTC.

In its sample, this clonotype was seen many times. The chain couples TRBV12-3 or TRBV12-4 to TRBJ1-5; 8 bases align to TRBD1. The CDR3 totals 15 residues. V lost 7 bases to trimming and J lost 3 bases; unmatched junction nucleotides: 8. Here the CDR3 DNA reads TGTGCCAGCATTCTGGGGGACAGGACCAATCAGCCCCAGCATTTT. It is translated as CASILGDRTNQPQHF.

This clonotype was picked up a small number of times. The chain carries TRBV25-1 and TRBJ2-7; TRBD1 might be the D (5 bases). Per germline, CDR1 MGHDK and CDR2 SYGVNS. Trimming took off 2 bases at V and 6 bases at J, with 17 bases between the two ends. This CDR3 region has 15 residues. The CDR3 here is CASSEGGARSAEQYF. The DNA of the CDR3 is TGTGCCAGCAGTGAAGGTGGGGCAAGATCGGCCGAGCAGTACTTC.

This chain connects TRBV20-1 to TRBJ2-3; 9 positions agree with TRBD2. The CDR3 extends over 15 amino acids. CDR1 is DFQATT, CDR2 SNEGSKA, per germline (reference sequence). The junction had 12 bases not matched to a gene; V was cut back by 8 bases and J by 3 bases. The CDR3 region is CSRPTLAGVTDTQYF. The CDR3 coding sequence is TGCAGTCGCCCAACTTTAGCGGGAGTGACAGATACGCAGTATTTT.

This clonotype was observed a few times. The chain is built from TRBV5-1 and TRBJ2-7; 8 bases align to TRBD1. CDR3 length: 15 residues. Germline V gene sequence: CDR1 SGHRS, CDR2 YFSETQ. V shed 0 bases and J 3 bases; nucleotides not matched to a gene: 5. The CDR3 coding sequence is TGCGCCAGCAGCTTGGCGGGGACAGGTTTCTACGAGCAGTACTTC. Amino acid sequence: CASSLAGTGFYEQYF.

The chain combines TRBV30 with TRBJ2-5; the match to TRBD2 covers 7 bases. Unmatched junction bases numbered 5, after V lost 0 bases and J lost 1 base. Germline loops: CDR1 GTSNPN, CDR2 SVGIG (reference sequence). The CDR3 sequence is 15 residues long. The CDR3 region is CAWSVLGGVQETQYF. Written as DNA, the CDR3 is TGTGCCTGGAGTGTACTGGGGGGGGTCCAAGAGACCCAGTACTTC.

CDR3 amino acids: CASSPWTGGSSFTF. Written as DNA, the CDR3 is TGTGCCAGCAGTCCTTGGACAGGGGGCTCAAGCTTCACCTTC. The chain recombines TRBV12-3 or TRBV12-4 with TRBJ1-2; TRBD1 agrees at 11 bases. This CDR3 contains 14 residues. V shed 5 bases and J 13 bases; nucleotides not matched to a gene: 12.

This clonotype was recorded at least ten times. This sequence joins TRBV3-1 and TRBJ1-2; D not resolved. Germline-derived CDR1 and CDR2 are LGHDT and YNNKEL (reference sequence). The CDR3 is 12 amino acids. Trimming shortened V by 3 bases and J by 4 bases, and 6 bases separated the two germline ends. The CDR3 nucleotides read TGTGCCAGCAGCCATGATGGCTATGGCTACACCTTC. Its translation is CASSHDGYGYTF.

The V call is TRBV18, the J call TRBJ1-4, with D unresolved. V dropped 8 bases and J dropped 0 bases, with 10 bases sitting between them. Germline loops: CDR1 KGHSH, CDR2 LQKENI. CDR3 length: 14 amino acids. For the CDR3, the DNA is TGTGCCAGCAAAGTACAAACAACTAATGAAAAACTGTTTTTT. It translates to CASKVQTTNEKLFF. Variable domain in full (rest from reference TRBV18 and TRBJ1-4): NAGVMQNPRHLVRRRGQEARLRCSPMKGHSHVYWYRQLPEEGLKFMVYLQKENIIDESGMPKERFSAEFPKEGPSILRIQQVVRGDSAAYFCASKVQTTNEKLFFGSGTQLSVL.

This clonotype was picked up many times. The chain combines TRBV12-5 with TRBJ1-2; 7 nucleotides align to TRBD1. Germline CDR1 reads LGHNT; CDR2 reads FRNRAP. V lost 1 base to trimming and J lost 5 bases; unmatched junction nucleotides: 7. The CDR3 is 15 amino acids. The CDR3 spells CASGLGSGTVYGYTF. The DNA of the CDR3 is TGTGCTAGTGGTTTGGGTTCCGGGACAGTTTATGGCTACACCTTC.

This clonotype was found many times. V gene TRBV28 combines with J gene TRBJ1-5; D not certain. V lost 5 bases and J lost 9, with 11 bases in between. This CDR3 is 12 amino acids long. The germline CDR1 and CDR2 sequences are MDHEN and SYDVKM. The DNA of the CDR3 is TGTGCCAGCAGTCCCCGGGTGTCGCCCCAGCATTTT. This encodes CASSPRVSPQHF.

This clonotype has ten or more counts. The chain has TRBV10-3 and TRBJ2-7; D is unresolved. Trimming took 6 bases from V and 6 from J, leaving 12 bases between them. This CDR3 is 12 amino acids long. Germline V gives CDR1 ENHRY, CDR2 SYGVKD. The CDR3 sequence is CAIRSQTGEQYF. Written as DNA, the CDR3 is TGTGCCATCAGAAGTCAGACTGGCGAGCAGTACTTC.

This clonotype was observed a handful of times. CDR3 protein: CASSLEWVKQYF. The CDR3 DNA reads as TGTGCCAGCAGCTTAGAATGGGTCAAGCAGTACTTC. The rearrangement uses TRBV7-2 and TRBJ2-7, with D unclear. This CDR3 spans 12 amino acids. V was trimmed by 1 base and J by 8 bases, leaving 9 bases between them. Per the germline V gene, CDR1 is SGHTA and CDR2 is FQGNSA.

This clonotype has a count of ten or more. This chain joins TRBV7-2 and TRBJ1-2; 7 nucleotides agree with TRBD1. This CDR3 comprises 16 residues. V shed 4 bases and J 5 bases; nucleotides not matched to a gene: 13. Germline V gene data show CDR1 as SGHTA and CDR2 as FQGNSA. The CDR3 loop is CASSSDIPTGFYGYTF. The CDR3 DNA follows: TGTGCCAGCAGCTCCGATATCCCGACAGGGTTTTATGGCTACACCTTC.

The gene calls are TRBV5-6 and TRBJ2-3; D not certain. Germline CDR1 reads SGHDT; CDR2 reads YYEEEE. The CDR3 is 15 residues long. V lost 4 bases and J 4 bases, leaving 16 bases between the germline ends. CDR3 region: CASSLSALGSDTQYF. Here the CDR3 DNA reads TGTGCCAGCAGCCTAAGCGCTTTGGGGTCAGATACGCAGTATTTT.

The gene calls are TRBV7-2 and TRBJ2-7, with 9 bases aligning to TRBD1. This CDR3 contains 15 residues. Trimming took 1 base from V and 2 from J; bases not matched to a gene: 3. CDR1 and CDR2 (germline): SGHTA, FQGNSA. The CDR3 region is CASSLGDRVTYEQYF. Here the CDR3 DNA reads TGTGCCAGCAGCTTAGGGGACAGGGTTACCTACGAGCAGTACTTC.

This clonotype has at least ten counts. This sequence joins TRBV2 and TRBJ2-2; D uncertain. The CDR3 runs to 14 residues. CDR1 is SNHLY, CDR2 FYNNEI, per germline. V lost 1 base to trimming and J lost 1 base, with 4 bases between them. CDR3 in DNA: TGTGCCAGCAGTGAAGTCAGGAACACCGGGGAGCTGTTTTTT. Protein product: CASSEVRNTGELFF.